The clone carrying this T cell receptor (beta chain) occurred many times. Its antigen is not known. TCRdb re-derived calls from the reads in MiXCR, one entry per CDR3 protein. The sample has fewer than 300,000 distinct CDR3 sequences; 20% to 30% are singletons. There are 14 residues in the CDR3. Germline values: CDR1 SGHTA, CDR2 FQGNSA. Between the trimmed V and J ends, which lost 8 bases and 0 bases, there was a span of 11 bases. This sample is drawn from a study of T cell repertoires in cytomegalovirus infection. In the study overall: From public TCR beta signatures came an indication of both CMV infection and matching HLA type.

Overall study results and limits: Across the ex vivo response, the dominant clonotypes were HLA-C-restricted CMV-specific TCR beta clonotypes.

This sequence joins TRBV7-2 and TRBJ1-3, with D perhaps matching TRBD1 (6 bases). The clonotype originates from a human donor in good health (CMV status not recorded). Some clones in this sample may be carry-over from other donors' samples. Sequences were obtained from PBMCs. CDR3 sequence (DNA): TGTGCCAGCCTTACAGGGCCCTCTGGAAACACCATATATTTT. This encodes CASLTGPSGNTIYF.